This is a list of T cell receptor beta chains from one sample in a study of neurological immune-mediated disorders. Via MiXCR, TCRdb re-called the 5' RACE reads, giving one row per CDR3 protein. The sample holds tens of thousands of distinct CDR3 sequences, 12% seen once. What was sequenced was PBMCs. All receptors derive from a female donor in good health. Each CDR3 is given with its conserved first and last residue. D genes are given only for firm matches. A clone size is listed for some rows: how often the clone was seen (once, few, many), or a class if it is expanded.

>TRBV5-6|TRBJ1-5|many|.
TGTGCCAGCAGCTTGGGGGACAAGAGCAATCAGCCCCAGCATTTT
CASSLGDKSNQPQHF
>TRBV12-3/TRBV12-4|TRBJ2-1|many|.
TGTGCCAGCAGTTTTTGGCAGATCAATGAGCAGTTCTTC
CASSFWQINEQFF
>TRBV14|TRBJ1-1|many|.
TGTGCCAGCAGCCAGAGGCAAGTGGGTACTGAAGCTTTCTTT
CASSQRQVGTEAFF
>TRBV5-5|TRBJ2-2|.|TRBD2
TGTGCCAGCAGCCTAACAGCGGGGGGTAACACCGGGGAGCTGTTTTTT
CASSLTAGGNTGELFF
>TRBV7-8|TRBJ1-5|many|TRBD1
TGTGCCAGCAGCTTGGGGGGGACAGGGGGTGACCAGCCCCAGCATTTT
CASSLGGTGGDQPQHF
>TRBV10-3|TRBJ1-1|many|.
TGTGCCATCAGTGAGTCTACGGGTAGTGGGGCTTTCTTT
CAISESTGSGAFF
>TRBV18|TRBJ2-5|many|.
TGTGCCAGCTCACCTCTGGACACCGTAGAGACCCAGTACTTC
CASSPLDTVETQYF
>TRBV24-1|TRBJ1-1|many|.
TGTGCCACCACCTCGTGGAAGGCAGTCACTGAAGCTTTCTTT
CATTSWKAVTEAFF
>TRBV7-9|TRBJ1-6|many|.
TGTGCCAGCAGCTTGAGTGTGGGCTATAATTCACCCCTCCACTTT
CASSLSVGYNSPLHF
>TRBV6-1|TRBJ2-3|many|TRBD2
TGTGCCAGCAGTGACTATATAGCGGGGGGGCGAGATACGCAGTATTTT
CASSDYIAGGRDTQYF
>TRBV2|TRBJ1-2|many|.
TGTGCCAGCAGTGTACGACCCTATGGCTACACCTTC
CASSVRPYGYTF
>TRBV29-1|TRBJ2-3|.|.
TGCAGCGCCTGGGAACCAGATACGCAGTATTTT
CSAWEPDTQYF
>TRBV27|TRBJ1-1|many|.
TGTGCCACCCAGCCGCGGGGCGGCACTGAAGCTTTCTTT
CATQPRGGTEAFF
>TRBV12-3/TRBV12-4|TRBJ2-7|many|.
TGTGCCAGCAGCCTACCCAGGGAAAAGTACGAGCAGTACTTC
CASSLPREKYEQYF
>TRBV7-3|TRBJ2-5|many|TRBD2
TGTGCCAGCAGCTCCCGGACTAGCCCTCAAGAGACCCAGTACTTC
CASSSRTSPQETQYF
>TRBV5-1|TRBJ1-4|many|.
TGCGCCAGCAGCTTGGCAGCCCCGGGCGAAAAACTGTTTTTT
CASSLAAPGEKLFF
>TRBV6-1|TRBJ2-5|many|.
TGTGCCAGCAGGCCCGGGGGTGGCCGCGCGGCCCAGTACTTC
CASRPGGGRAAQYF
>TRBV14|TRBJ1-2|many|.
TGTGCCAGCAGCCAAGGGGCTAACTATGGCTACACCTTC
CASSQGANYGYTF
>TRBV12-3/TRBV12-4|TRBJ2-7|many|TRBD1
TGTGCCAGCGCTCGGGACAGGGGTCTGGACGAGCAGTACTTC
CASARDRGLDEQYF
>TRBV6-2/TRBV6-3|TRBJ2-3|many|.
TGTGCCAGCAGTTCCTCTACAGATACGCAGTATTTT
CASSSSTDTQYF
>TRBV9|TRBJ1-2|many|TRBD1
TGTGCCAGCAGCCCAGAGGGACAGCGTTCCCCCTATGGCTACACCTTC
CASSPEGQRSPYGYTF
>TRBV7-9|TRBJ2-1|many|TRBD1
TGTGCCAGCAGCTTACCATCTCAGACAGGGGGCATTGGGCAGTTCTTC
CASSLPSQTGGIGQFF
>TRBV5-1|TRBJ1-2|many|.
TGCGCCAGCAGCCCCCTGTTTAGGAAGACTAACTATGGCTACACCTTC
CASSPLFRKTNYGYTF
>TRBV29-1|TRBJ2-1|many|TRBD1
TGCAGCGTCGGACAGGGCTACAATGAGCAGTTCTTC
CSVGQGYNEQFF
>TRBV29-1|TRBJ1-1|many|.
TGCAGCTTAAGGGACACATGGAACACTGAAGCTTTCTTT
CSLRDTWNTEAFF
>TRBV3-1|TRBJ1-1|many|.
TGTGCCAGCAGCCAACGGGCAGACACTGAAGCTTTCTTT
CASSQRADTEAFF
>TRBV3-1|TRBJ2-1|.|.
TGTGCCAGCAGCCAAGATTATTTTGGGGCGGCTGAGCAGTTCTTC
CASSQDYFGAAEQFF
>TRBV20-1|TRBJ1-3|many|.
TGCAGTGCTAGAGATTACCGAGTCGGAAACACCATATATTTT
CSARDYRVGNTIYF
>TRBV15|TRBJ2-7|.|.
TGTGCCACCAGCAGAGGTACAGGAGGTGCCTACGAGCAGTACTTC
CATSRGTGGAYEQYF
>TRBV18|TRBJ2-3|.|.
TGTGCCAGCTCACCAAATGAAGATACGCAGTATTTT
CASSPNEDTQYF
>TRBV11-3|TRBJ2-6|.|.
TGTGCCAGCAGCCGGGCTTCTGGGGCCAACGTCCTGACTTTC
CASSRASGANVLTF
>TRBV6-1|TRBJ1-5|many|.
TGTGCCAGCAGTGAAAATCCCCAGATACGCAATCAGCCCCAGCATTTT
CASSENPQIRNQPQHF
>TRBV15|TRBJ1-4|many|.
TGTGCCACGGGGGGGGCCAATGAAAAACTGTTTTTT
CATGGANEKLFF
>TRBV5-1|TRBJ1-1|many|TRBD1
TGCGCCAGCAGCTTGGAGGGACAGCCAAGCACTGAAGCTTTCTTT
CASSLEGQPSTEAFF
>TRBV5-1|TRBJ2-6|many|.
TGCGCCAGCAGCCCAAGACGATGGGGGGCCAACGTCCTGACTTTC
CASSPRRWGANVLTF
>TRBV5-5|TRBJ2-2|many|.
TGTGCCAGCAGCCCCAGGGTGGTCACCGGGGAGCTGTTTTTT
CASSPRVVTGELFF
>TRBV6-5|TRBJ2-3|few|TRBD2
TGTGCCAGCAGCCGACTAGCGGGGGCCACAGATACGCAGTATTTT
CASSRLAGATDTQYF